Listed below are T cell receptor beta chains from one sample, sequenced in a study of T cell repertoires in cytomegalovirus infection. TCRdb re-called the reads through MiXCR, storing one row per CDR3 protein. The sample holds 680,000 or so distinct CDR3 sequences; approximately 40% are singletons and the top ten take around 2.8%. Sequencing used PBMCs. The source is a human donor in good health (CMV status not recorded). Some clones in this sample may be carry-over from other donors' samples. CDR3s include the opening cysteine and the closing phenylalanine or tryptophan. The D gene is left open where the match is weak. Clone size is shown for a subset of rows, as once, few, many or a class of expanded clone.

j_call | d_call | v_call | clone_size | cdr3_nt | cdr3_aa
TRBJ1-3 | NA | TRBV7-6 | NA | TGTGCCAGCAGCTTACTTCGGGGGGTCCGAGACACCATATATTTT | CASSLLRGVRDTIYF
TRBJ1-1 | TRBD1 | TRBV12-3/TRBV12-4 | NA | TGTGCCAGCAGCCGGGACAGGGGGCACATGAACACTGAAGCTTTCTTT | CASSRDRGHMNTEAFF
TRBJ2-7 | NA | TRBV7-9 | few | TGTGCCAGCACCCCTAAGGGGGATTCCTACGAGCAGTACTTC | CASTPKGDSYEQYF
TRBJ1-4 | NA | TRBV7-8 | NA | TGTGCCAGCAGCGACCATAATGGTGCAACTAATGAAAAACTGTTTTTT | CASSDHNGATNEKLFF
TRBJ1-1 | TRBD1 | TRBV27 | NA | TGTGCCAGCAGTCTAAGGGACAGGGTGAACACTGAAGCTTTCTTT | CASSLRDRVNTEAFF
TRBJ2-7 | NA | TRBV6-1 | many | TGTGCCAGCAGCCGGATGATCGACTACGAGCAGTACTTC | CASSRMIDYEQYF
TRBJ1-2 | TRBD1 | TRBV4-1 | few | TGCGCCAGCAGCCAGTCGACAGGGGGCGTGTGGTATGGCTACACCTTC | CASSQSTGGVWYGYTF
TRBJ1-1 | NA | TRBV27 | medium-sized | TGTGCCAGCAGTTTAACAGTACAGTACACTGAAGCTTTCTTT | CASSLTVQYTEAFF
TRBJ1-5 | NA | TRBV7-2 | many | TGTGCCAGCAGCTCGACAGGCACCTTGGGTATACAGCCCCAGCATTTT | CASSSTGTLGIQPQHF
TRBJ2-7 | NA | TRBV29-1 | few | TGCAGCTTCAGGGAGCCCTCTTCAGAGCAGTACTTC | CSFREPSSEQYF